The next 3 T cell receptor beta chains were all read from a single sample in a study of spatial heterogeneity in lung cancer. Via MiXCR, TCRdb re-called the 5' RACE reads, giving one row per CDR3 protein. The profile shows 45,000 to 55,000 distinct CDR3 sequences, approximately 5% of them singletons. Indicated time point: sample taken at primary tumor resection. This specimen was PBMCs, taken at surgery. All receptors derive from a male donor with early-stage non-small cell lung cancer.

A word on this clonotype: A read error may be the cause here, since a much bigger clone is one base away. The CDR3 DNA sequence: TGTGCCAGCAGCTTCGAAAGCGGGAGGACCAACACCGGGGAGCTGTTTTTT. Its protein product is CASSFESGRTNTGELFF. The rearrangement links TRBV7-6 to TRBJ2-2; TRBD2 aligns across 9 bases. Trimming took 3 bases from V and 2 from J; bases not matched to a gene: 7. The CDR3 is 17 amino acids. Germline values: CDR1 SGHVS, CDR2 FNYEAQ.

The CDR3 reads CASSPATDRGNIQYF. The DNA for the CDR3 is TGTGCCAGCAGCCCGGCGACCGACAGGGGAAACATTCAGTACTTC. The V call is TRBV7-2, the J call TRBJ2-4, with TRBD1 identical over 8 bases. Trimming took 5 bases from V and 6 from J; bases not matched to a gene: 9. The length of the CDR3 is 15 residues. From germline, CDR1 is SGHTA and CDR2 FQGNSA.

This clonotype has a count of ten or more. The genes are TRBV28 and TRBJ2-3; maybe TRBD1 (5 bases). Germline CDR1 reads MDHEN; CDR2 reads SYDVKM. Trimming removed 3 bases from V and 1 base from J, with 11 bases in between. The CDR3 totals 15 residues. In DNA, the CDR3 is TGTGCCAGCAGTTTCCTTCTAGGGGGCACAGATACGCAGTATTTT. Its translation is CASSFLLGGTDTQYF.